This TCR beta chain came from a study of metastatic and nonmetastatic thyroid tumors. Findings of the study overall: Malignant thyroid tumors reportedly had TCR beta diversity that was significantly higher than in benign nodules, in blood and tumor.

This clone was detected a few times. Antigen unknown. TCRdb re-analyzed the PCR reads through MiXCR. The table includes 15,000 or so clones, roughly 26% detected once. The V gene lost 2 bases and the J gene lost 3 bases, with 5 bases spanning the gap. Germline CDR1 and CDR2: SGDLS and YYNGEE. This CDR3 contains 13 residues. No patient had received any treatment before thyroid surgery. The sequence derives from a female donor with papillary thyroid cancer or a benign thyroid nodule (not recorded which). Some clones in this sample may be carry-over from other donors' samples. Sequencing used adjacent normal tissue. V and J are TRBV9 and TRBJ2-2; a possible D gene is TRBD2 (5 bases). The CDR3 nucleotides are TGTGCCAGCAGCGTTAGCGACACCGGGGAGCTGTTTTTT. The encoded protein is CASSVSDTGELFF.